This TCR beta chain is from a study of CD8 T cells in ankylosing spondylitis. General study results and limits: Ankylosing spondylitis blood appeared to be characterized by a TCR beta motif of 7 to 9 highly homologous variants. It was reported that disease-linked clones were significantly enriched in matched ankylosing spondylitis synovial fluid. Some of these motif variants have turned up before, in reports on reactive arthritis synovial fluid and blood.

The CDR3 is 14 amino acids. Trimming shortened V by 0 bases and J by 5 bases, and 11 bases separated the two germline ends. The germline V gene encodes CDR1 SGHRS and CDR2 YFSETQ. Quantitative 5'-RACE with molecular barcodes was used to make the TCR beta libraries. MiXCR, run by TCRdb on the 5' RACE reads, gives a single entry per CDR3 protein. The data show around 330,000 distinct CDR3 sequences, roughly 11% seen once. This clonotype occurred many times. Its antigen is not identified. The sequenced sample was blood, either unsorted or a sorted T cell fraction (not recorded which). The clonotype originates from a female donor with ankylosing spondylitis or in good health (not recorded which). The gene calls are TRBV5-1 and TRBJ2-5; D ambiguous. This CDR3 reads CASSLVVGKETQYF. The CDR3 bases are TGCGCCAGCAGCTTGGTGGTGGGGAAGGAGACCCAGTACTTC.